This record looks at one T cell receptor (beta chain) sequence and its context. The germline V and J ends were trimmed by 3 bases and 8 bases, with 5 bases remaining between them. Germline values: CDR1 LGHNT, CDR2 FRNRAP. The CDR3 is 11 amino acids. This specimen comes from a study of CD8 T cells in Susac syndrome. RNA totalling 0.5 to 1 ug underwent reverse transcription with random hexamers. Each CDR3 protein gets one entry after TCRdb re-called the immunoSEQ multiplex PCR reads with MiXCR. The table shows roughly 150,000 distinct CDR3 sequences, with over 85% occurring only once. This sequence originates from a human donor with multiple sclerosis. Sequenced input: CD8+ T cells from PBMCs. V usage is TRBV12-5 and J usage is TRBJ2-1; D ambiguous. The CDR3 region is CASGFGDEQFF. In DNA form, the CDR3 reads TGTGCTAGTGGTTTTGGCGATGAGCAGTTCTTC.